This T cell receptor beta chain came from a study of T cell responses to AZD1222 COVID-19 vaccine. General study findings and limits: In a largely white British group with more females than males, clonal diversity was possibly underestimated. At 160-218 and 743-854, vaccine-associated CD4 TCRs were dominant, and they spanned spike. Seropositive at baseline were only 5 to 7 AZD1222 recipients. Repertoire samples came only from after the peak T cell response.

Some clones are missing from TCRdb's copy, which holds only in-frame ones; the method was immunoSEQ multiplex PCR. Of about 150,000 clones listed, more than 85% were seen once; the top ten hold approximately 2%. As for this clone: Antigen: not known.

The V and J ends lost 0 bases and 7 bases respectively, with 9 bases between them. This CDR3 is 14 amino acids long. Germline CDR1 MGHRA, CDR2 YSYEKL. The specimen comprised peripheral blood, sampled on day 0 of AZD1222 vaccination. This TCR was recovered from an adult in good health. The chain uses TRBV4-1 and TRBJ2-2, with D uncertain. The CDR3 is CASSQDWSGGELFF. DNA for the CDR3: TGCGCCAGCAGCCAAGATTGGTCGGGCGGGGAGCTGTTTTTT.